These T cell receptor beta chains were read from a single sample in a study of early T cells in non-severe SARS-CoV-2 infection. From the 5' RACE reads, TCRdb called clonotypes with MiXCR, one entry per CDR3 protein. Found here are some 63,000 distinct CDR3 sequences, 10% to 15% of them singletons; the top ten hold approximately 4.8%. Material for sequencing was whole blood. Receptors were obtained from an adult who was a healthcare worker with PCR-confirmed SARS-CoV-2 infection or an uninfected control (not recorded which). CDR3s include the opening cysteine and the closing phenylalanine or tryptophan. A D gene is named only where the DNA matches it firmly.

j_gene: TRBJ2-2
d_gene: -
v_gene: TRBV6-6
CDR3aa: CASSTITATGELLF

j_gene: TRBJ2-3
d_gene: TRBD2
v_gene: TRBV7-2
CDR3aa: CASSLGRGSTDTQYF

j_gene: TRBJ2-7
d_gene: TRBD2
v_gene: TRBV2
CDR3aa: CASSLAGGGSYEQYF

j_gene: TRBJ1-1
d_gene: -
v_gene: TRBV3-1
CDR3aa: CASSPVSMNTEAFF

j_gene: TRBJ1-1
d_gene: -
v_gene: TRBV5-6
CDR3aa: CASSVRRDPYPAATPGTEAFF

j_gene: TRBJ1-2
d_gene: -
v_gene: TRBV29-1
CDR3aa: CSVDQGGYGYTF

j_gene: TRBJ1-1
d_gene: -
v_gene: TRBV9
CDR3aa: CASSVAQVTEAFF

j_gene: TRBJ2-1
d_gene: -
v_gene: TRBV7-9
CDR3aa: CASRIASNEQFF

j_gene: TRBJ2-3
d_gene: -
v_gene: TRBV18
CDR3aa: CASSPSQTDTQYF

j_gene: TRBJ1-5
d_gene: -
v_gene: TRBV6-5
CDR3aa: CAAGDSNQPQHF

j_gene: TRBJ1-2
d_gene: -
v_gene: TRBV6-6
CDR3aa: CASSYSKAYGYTF

j_gene: TRBJ1-1
d_gene: TRBD1
v_gene: TRBV2
CDR3aa: CASSAVGQTENTEAFF

j_gene: TRBJ1-1
d_gene: -
v_gene: TRBV7-2
CDR3aa: CASTGTSGALNTEAFF

j_gene: TRBJ1-1
d_gene: -
v_gene: TRBV5-1
CDR3aa: CASSLEGLLAFF

j_gene: TRBJ1-2
d_gene: -
v_gene: TRBV6-6
CDR3aa: CASRPTGLNYGYTF

j_gene: TRBJ2-4
d_gene: -
v_gene: TRBV3-1
CDR3aa: CASSKGRDERPGAKNIQYF

j_gene: TRBJ1-1
d_gene: -
v_gene: TRBV12-3/TRBV12-4
CDR3aa: CASSLARGEEAFF

j_gene: TRBJ2-5
d_gene: -
v_gene: TRBV20-1
CDR3aa: CSARDPQTASRKTQYF

j_gene: TRBJ1-4
d_gene: TRBD1
v_gene: TRBV19
CDR3aa: CASSRTDRGLEKLFF

j_gene: TRBJ1-4
d_gene: -
v_gene: TRBV5-4
CDR3aa: CASSSSGRTNEKLFF

j_gene: TRBJ2-2
d_gene: TRBD1
v_gene: TRBV6-5
CDR3aa: CASSSVSPIDRGGGELFF

j_gene: TRBJ1-6
d_gene: -
v_gene: TRBV7-2
CDR3aa: CASSSDTKNSPLHF

j_gene: TRBJ2-3
d_gene: TRBD1
v_gene: TRBV6-1
CDR3aa: CASSGRTGDSADTQYF

j_gene: TRBJ2-7
d_gene: -
v_gene: TRBV3-1
CDR3aa: CASSPDVSYEQYF

j_gene: TRBJ2-1
d_gene: -
v_gene: TRBV5-4
CDR3aa: CASSMRDGNTNEQFF

j_gene: TRBJ1-4
d_gene: -
v_gene: TRBV15
CDR3aa: CATSRDRGGEKLFF

j_gene: TRBJ1-3
d_gene: -
v_gene: TRBV7-2
CDR3aa: CASSSMTGANTIYF

j_gene: TRBJ2-1
d_gene: -
v_gene: TRBV20-1
CDR3aa: CSARAATSYNEQFF

j_gene: TRBJ1-2
d_gene: -
v_gene: TRBV27
CDR3aa: CASSPREQSPFWGYTF

j_gene: TRBJ2-5
d_gene: TRBD2
v_gene: TRBV9
CDR3aa: CASSVAVGGTSGVQETQYF

j_gene: TRBJ2-7
d_gene: -
v_gene: TRBV7-2
CDR3aa: CASGGRTYEQYF

j_gene: TRBJ1-3
d_gene: -
v_gene: TRBV11-2
CDR3aa: CASSLDSGNTIYF